This TCR beta chain appears in the sequencing data of a study of blood T cell repertoires in COVID-19. Patients at the Seattle site were enrolled during active infection and followed longitudinally. CDR1 is SEHNR and CDR2 is FQNEAQ in the germline V gene (reference sequence). V was cut by 5 bases and J by 3 bases, with 13 bases left in between. The CDR3 contains 15 residues. Method: immunoSEQ multiplex PCR; TCRdb's copy keeps in-frame clones and lacks some. The table has about 420,000 clones, roughly 89% seen once. The source material was peripheral blood. The genes are TRBV7-9 and TRBJ2-2; possibly TRBD1 for D (5 bases). The clonotype originates from a man younger than 35 with COVID-19, enrolled during active disease. Here the CDR3 reads CASSTFGAYTGELFF. The CDR3 DNA follows: TGTGCCAGCAGCACGTTTGGGGCGTACACCGGGGAGCTGTTTTTT.